This entry concerns a single TCR beta chain. The data stem from a study of PD-L1 blockade in urothelial cancer. Study-wide background: Males with bladder-origin urothelial cancer made up about 85% of the roughly 30 patients. Blood was tested 3 weeks (second dose) and 6 weeks into treatment.

The protocol was immunoSEQ multiplex PCR, while the TCRdb copy is restricted to in-frame clones and leaves out a portion. The table includes 85,000 to 95,000 clones, roughly 90% detected once. J gave up 7 bases and V 4 bases, and 11 bases lay outside the gene matches. CDR3 length equals 15 residues. Germline assignment: CDR1 SGHAT and CDR2 FQNNGV. The time point here: pretreatment peripheral blood. Locally advanced or metastatic urothelial carcinoma was present in patients. The chain carries TRBV11-2 and TRBJ1-1; 8 nucleotides agree with TRBD1. The sequence was collected from a woman older than 75 with urothelial cancer. This specimen consisted of PBMCs, obtained around atezolizumab (anti-PD-L1) treatment. CDR3 DNA: TGTGCCAGCAGCTCCGGACAGGGAAGAAGGGATGAAGCTTTCTTT. Protein sequence: CASSSGQGRRDEAFF.